The rows below give T cell receptor beta chains drawn from one sample of a study of regulatory T cells in long-lasting Graves disease. TCRdb independently ran MiXCR on the multiplex PCR reads; one entry per CDR3 protein. Among some 560,000 distinct CDR3 sequences listed, roughly a sixth were seen once. This sample also appeared in a second study, on T cells in Graves' hyperthyroidism and ophthalmopathy.

The sample was peripheral blood mononuclear cells (PBMCs), taken at new diagnosis, from a patient treated with antithyroid drugs. The receptor source for this set is a woman aged 35-65 years with Graves disease. Both conserved end residues are part of each CDR3. The order of the fields is clone size, V gene, D gene, J gene, CDR3 protein, CDR3 DNA. A D gene is named only where the DNA matches it firmly. Clone size is not always given. Where it is, it says once, few, many or a class for expanded clones.

abundance: NA; v_gene: TRBV12-3/TRBV12-4; d_gene: NA; j_gene: TRBJ1-5; CDR3aa: CASGTVPGQPQHF; CDR3nt: TGTGCCAGCGGGACCGTTCCGGGTCAGCCCCAGCATTTT
abundance: few; v_gene: TRBV19; d_gene: NA; j_gene: TRBJ1-2; CDR3aa: CASTGLYGYTF; CDR3nt: TGTGCCAGTACGGGGTTATATGGCTACACCTTC
abundance: NA; v_gene: TRBV19; d_gene: NA; j_gene: TRBJ1-2; CDR3aa: CASTQVRGTQLSWGYTF; CDR3nt: TGTGCCAGCACCCAAGTACGCGGGACGCAACTGAGTTGGGGCTACACCTTC
abundance: NA; v_gene: TRBV27; d_gene: TRBD1; j_gene: TRBJ1-5; CDR3aa: CASSFGRGDQPQHF; CDR3nt: TGTGCCAGCAGTTTTGGCAGGGGGGATCAGCCCCAGCATTTT
abundance: many; v_gene: TRBV3-1; d_gene: NA; j_gene: TRBJ2-7; CDR3aa: CASSQGIGPYEQYF; CDR3nt: TGTGCCAGCAGCCAAGGAATTGGTCCCTACGAGCAGTACTTC
abundance: NA; v_gene: TRBV13; d_gene: TRBD1; j_gene: TRBJ2-4; CDR3aa: CASSWRQGAEGAKNIQYF; CDR3nt: TGTGCCAGCAGCTGGAGACAGGGGGCGGAGGGAGCCAAAAACATTCAGTACTTC
abundance: many; v_gene: TRBV20-1; d_gene: TRBD2; j_gene: TRBJ2-5; CDR3aa: CSAAGGTQETQYF; CDR3nt: TGCAGTGCGGCGGGGGGGACCCAAGAGACCCAGTACTTC
abundance: few; v_gene: TRBV9; d_gene: TRBD2; j_gene: TRBJ2-1; CDR3aa: CASSVSGGGNNEQFF; CDR3nt: TGTGCCAGCAGCGTATCTGGCGGGGGGAATAATGAGCAGTTCTTC
abundance: few; v_gene: TRBV12-3/TRBV12-4; d_gene: NA; j_gene: TRBJ2-1; CDR3aa: CASSRYNNEQFF; CDR3nt: TGTGCCAGCAGTCGCTATAACAATGAGCAGTTCTTC
abundance: many; v_gene: TRBV4-1; d_gene: TRBD1; j_gene: TRBJ1-2; CDR3aa: CASRMMAGGNYGYTF; CDR3nt: TGCGCCAGCAGGATGATGGCAGGGGGTAACTATGGCTACACCTTC
abundance: NA; v_gene: TRBV5-4; d_gene: NA; j_gene: TRBJ2-3; CDR3aa: CASSLDRISADTQYF; CDR3nt: TGTGCCAGCAGCTTGGACAGGATTAGCGCAGATACGCAGTATTTT
abundance: many; v_gene: TRBV12-3/TRBV12-4; d_gene: TRBD1; j_gene: TRBJ2-7; CDR3aa: CASRRGRGLYEQYF; CDR3nt: TGTGCCAGCAGGCGGGGCAGGGGGCTTTACGAGCAGTACTTC
abundance: few; v_gene: TRBV28; d_gene: NA; j_gene: TRBJ1-6; CDR3aa: CASSFFQSDSPLHF; CDR3nt: TGTGCCAGCAGTTTCTTCCAGAGTGATTCACCCCTCCACTTT
abundance: few; v_gene: TRBV29-1; d_gene: NA; j_gene: TRBJ1-1; CDR3aa: CSGTSNSEAFF; CDR3nt: TGCAGCGGGACGTCCAACTCTGAAGCTTTCTTT
abundance: NA; v_gene: TRBV24-1; d_gene: NA; j_gene: TRBJ1-3; CDR3aa: CATSDSPGISSGNTIYF; CDR3nt: TGTGCCACCAGTGATTCCCCCGGGATAAGCTCTGGAAACACCATATATTTT
abundance: NA; v_gene: TRBV4-1; d_gene: NA; j_gene: TRBJ1-1; CDR3aa: CASSHLLGTDSTEAFF; CDR3nt: TGCGCCAGCAGCCACCTTTTAGGGACGGACAGCACTGAAGCTTTCTTT
abundance: NA; v_gene: TRBV13; d_gene: TRBD2; j_gene: TRBJ2-3; CDR3aa: CASSTLAGGPTQYF; CDR3nt: TGTGCCAGCAGCACTCTAGCGGGGGGGCCGACGCAGTATTTT
abundance: few; v_gene: TRBV7-9; d_gene: NA; j_gene: TRBJ1-6; CDR3aa: CASSLASGMGNSPLHF; CDR3nt: TGTGCCAGCAGCTTAGCTAGTGGCATGGGTAATTCACCCCTCCACTTT
abundance: NA; v_gene: TRBV20-1; d_gene: TRBD2; j_gene: TRBJ2-7; CDR3aa: CSARGDGTSGYEQYF; CDR3nt: TGCAGTGCTAGAGGAGACGGGACTAGCGGATACGAGCAGTACTTC
abundance: NA; v_gene: TRBV7-9; d_gene: NA; j_gene: TRBJ1-3; CDR3aa: CASSLQPNTIYF; CDR3nt: TGTGCCAGCAGCTTACAACCAAACACCATATATTTT
abundance: NA; v_gene: TRBV15; d_gene: TRBD2; j_gene: TRBJ2-3; CDR3aa: CATSSRGLSGGASADTQYF; CDR3nt: TGTGCCACCAGCTCCCGTGGATTAAGCGGGGGGGCTAGCGCAGATACGCAGTATTTT
abundance: few; v_gene: TRBV29-1; d_gene: NA; j_gene: TRBJ2-1; CDR3aa: CSFRTYNEQFF; CDR3nt: TGCAGCTTCCGGACCTACAATGAGCAGTTCTTC
abundance: few; v_gene: TRBV11-3; d_gene: NA; j_gene: TRBJ1-1; CDR3aa: CASSYAGTQSGAFF; CDR3nt: TGTGCCAGCAGCTACGCCGGGACACAGAGTGGAGCTTTCTTT
abundance: many; v_gene: TRBV6-1; d_gene: TRBD1; j_gene: TRBJ2-7; CDR3aa: CASSQQGSSYF; CDR3nt: TGTGCCAGCAGTCAACAGGGGAGTTCGTACTTC
abundance: NA; v_gene: TRBV3-1; d_gene: TRBD1; j_gene: TRBJ1-4; CDR3aa: CASSLPGGFQEKLFF; CDR3nt: TGTGCCAGCAGCCTCCCAGGGGGGTTTCAGGAAAAACTGTTTTTT
abundance: NA; v_gene: TRBV14; d_gene: NA; j_gene: TRBJ2-7; CDR3aa: CASSQVGGGERYF; CDR3nt: TGTGCCAGCAGCCAAGTTGGAGGGGGTGAGCGGTACTTC